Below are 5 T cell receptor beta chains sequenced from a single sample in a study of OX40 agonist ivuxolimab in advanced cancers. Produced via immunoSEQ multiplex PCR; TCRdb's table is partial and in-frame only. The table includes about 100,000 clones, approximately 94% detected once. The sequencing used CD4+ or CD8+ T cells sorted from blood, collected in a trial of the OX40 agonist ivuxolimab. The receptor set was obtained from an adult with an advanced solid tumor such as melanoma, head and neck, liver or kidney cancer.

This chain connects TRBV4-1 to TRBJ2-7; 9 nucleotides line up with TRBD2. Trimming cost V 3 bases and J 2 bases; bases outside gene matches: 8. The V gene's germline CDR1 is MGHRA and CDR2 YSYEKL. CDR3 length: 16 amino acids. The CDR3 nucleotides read TGCGCCAGCAGCCAGTTTTCGTCTAGCGGGACCTACGAGCAGTACTTC. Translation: CASSQFSSSGTYEQYF.

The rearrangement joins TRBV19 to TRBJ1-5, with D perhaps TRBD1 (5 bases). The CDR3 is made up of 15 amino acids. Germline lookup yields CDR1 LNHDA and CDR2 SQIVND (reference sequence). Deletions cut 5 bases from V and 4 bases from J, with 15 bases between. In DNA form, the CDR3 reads TGTGCCAGTAGTCTTTCGGGGGGATCTAATCAGCCCCAGCATTTT. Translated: CASSLSGGSNQPQHF.

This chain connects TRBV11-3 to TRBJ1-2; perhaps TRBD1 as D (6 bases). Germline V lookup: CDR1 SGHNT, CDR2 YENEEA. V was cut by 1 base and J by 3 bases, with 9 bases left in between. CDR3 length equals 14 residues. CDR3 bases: TGTGCCAGCAGCTTAGGCCCAGGGGACTATGGCTACACCTTC. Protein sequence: CASSLGPGDYGYTF.

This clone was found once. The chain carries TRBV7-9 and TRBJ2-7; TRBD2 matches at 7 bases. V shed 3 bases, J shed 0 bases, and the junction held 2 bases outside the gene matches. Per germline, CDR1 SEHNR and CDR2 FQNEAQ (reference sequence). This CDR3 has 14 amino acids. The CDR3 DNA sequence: TGTGCCAGCAGCTTCCTAGCGGACTCCTACGAGCAGTACTTC. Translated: CASSFLADSYEQYF.

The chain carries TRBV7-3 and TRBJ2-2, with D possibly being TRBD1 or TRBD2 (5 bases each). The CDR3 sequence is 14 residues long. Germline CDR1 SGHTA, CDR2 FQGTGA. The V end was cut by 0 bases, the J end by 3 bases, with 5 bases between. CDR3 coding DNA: TGTGCCAGCAGCTTAACGGGGGACACCGGGGAGCTGTTTTTT. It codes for CASSLTGDTGELFF.